One and the same sample provided the 30 T cell receptor beta chains below, sequenced in a study of technical replicates of blood from a handful of donors. Only in-frame clones appear in the TCRdb table, and some are missing; sequencing was by immunoSEQ multiplex PCR. This sample has some 75,000 clones; 90% to 98% occur once, and the top ten carry under 0.4%. What was sequenced was T cells isolated from PBMCs. The receptors derive from a human donor in good health.

V usage is TRBV10-3 and J usage is TRBJ2-3; tentatively, D is TRBD1 (6 bases). The CDR3 totals 12 residues. The germline gives CDR1 ENHRY, CDR2 SYGVKD. Trimming pared 11 bases from V and 3 bases from J, leaving 12 bases between. CDR3 sequence reads: CAVYDRTDTQYF. CDR3 nucleotides: TGTGCCGTCTACGACAGGACAGATACGCAGTATTTT.

CDR3 DNA sequence: TGTGCCAGCAGTGAAACTTGGTCACGGGAGACCCAGTACTTC. As protein: CASSETWSRETQYF. The gene calls are TRBV6-1 and TRBJ2-5; D uncertain. The CDR3 runs to 14 residues. V shed 2 bases and J shed 5 bases, with 12 bases lying between them. Germline CDR1 reads MNHNS; CDR2 reads SASEGT.

This chain uses TRBV5-6 with TRBJ2-1, with 8 bases fitting TRBD2. The CDR3 length is 16 residues. V trimming: 0 bases; J trimming: 6 bases; junction bases outside the gene matches: 8. Germline CDR1 is SGHDT and CDR2 is YYEEEE. The CDR3 here is CASSLVEREWGNEQFF. As DNA, the CDR3 is TGTGCCAGCAGCTTGGTGGAGCGGGAGTGGGGCAATGAGCAGTTCTTC. The whole variable domain, remainder taken from reference TRBV5-6 and TRBJ2-1, is DAGVTQSPTHLIKTRGQQVTLRCSPKSGHDTVSWYQQALGQGPQFIFQYYEEEERQRGNFPDRFSGHQFPNYSSELNVNALLLGDSALYLCASSLVEREWGNEQFFGPGTRLTVL.

V is TRBV7-8 and J is TRBJ2-3; D may be TRBD1 (6 bases). The V gene's germline CDR1 is SGHVS and CDR2 FQNEAQ. This CDR3 is built from 16 residues. V lost 5 bases, J lost 3 bases, and 18 bases lay in between. In nucleotides, the CDR3 is TGTGCCAGCAGCCTTCCCGTTTGGGGGCAAACAGATACGCAGTATTTT. Protein: CASSLPVWGQTDTQYF.

The chain has TRBV18 and TRBJ2-2, with D tentatively TRBD2 (5 bases). The germline V gene has CDR1 KGHSH and CDR2 LQKENI. CDR3 length equals 16 residues. V was trimmed by 2 bases and J by 5 bases, leaving 15 bases between them. CDR3 residues: CASSPMKGVGTGELFF. The CDR3 DNA reads as TGTGCCAGCTCACCAATGAAGGGAGTGGGGACCGGGGAGCTGTTTTTT.

The chain uses TRBV7-2 and TRBJ2-7; 13 bases are a match to TRBD2. Germline lookup yields CDR1 SGHTA and CDR2 FQGNSA. The CDR3 contains 16 residues. The trim removed 4 bases at V and 2 bases at J, leaving 5 bases unmatched. The CDR3 DNA follows: TGTGCCAGCAGCTGGACTAGCGGGAGCCTTACCTACGAGCAGTACTTC. Protein sequence: CASSWTSGSLTYEQYF.

This clone was detected only once. This chain joins TRBV4-1 and TRBJ2-7; D gene ambiguous. Trimming pared 0 bases from V and 4 bases from J, leaving 10 bases between. The CDR3 sequence is 14 residues long. Germline CDR1 reads MGHRA; CDR2 reads YSYEKL. CDR3 protein: CASSQEQNLYEQYF. DNA for the CDR3: TGCGCCAGCAGCCAAGAACAGAACCTTTACGAGCAGTACTTC.

This clone was seen only once. This rearrangement joins TRBV29-1 to TRBJ1-2, with D possibly TRBD1 on 5 matching bases. The CDR3 has 12 amino acids. Germline CDR1 is SQVTM and CDR2 is ANQGSEA. The V and J ends lost 5 bases and 5 bases respectively, with 12 bases between them. The CDR3 DNA is TGCAGCGTTATACAGGCGGAGTATGGCTACACCTTC. Translating it yields CSVIQAEYGYTF. Full variable domain (remainder filled in from reference TRBV29-1 and TRBJ1-2): SAVISQKPSRDICQRGTSLTIQCQVDSQVTMMFWYRQQPGQSLTLIATANQGSEATYESGFVIDKFPISRPNLTFSTLTVSNMSPEDSSIYLCSVIQAEYGYTFGSGTRLTVV.

J is TRBJ2-1 and V is TRBV5-8, with 7 nucleotides matching TRBD2. V shed 7 bases, J shed 4 bases, and the junction held 5 bases outside the gene matches. Germline loops: CDR1 SGHTS, CDR2 YDEGEE. This CDR3 is built from 13 residues. The CDR3, as DNA: TGTGCCAGCGGGAGGGTTGGATACAATGAGCAGTTCTTC. It codes for CASGRVGYNEQFF.

The chain links TRBV4-3 to TRBJ1-1; D not certain. V lost 0 bases and J 0 bases, leaving 5 bases between the germline ends. This CDR3 is built from 14 residues. Germline loops: CDR1 LGHNA, CDR2 YSLEER. DNA for the CDR3: TGCGCCAGCAGCCAAGAGCAGGTGAACACTGAAGCTTTCTTT. Translated: CASSQEQVNTEAFF.

V and J are TRBV2 and TRBJ1-1; D might be TRBD1 (6 bases). The CDR3 sequence is 14 residues long. V was pared by 6 bases and J by 6 bases, with 17 bases between. Germline-derived CDR1 and CDR2 are SNHLY and FYNNEI. The CDR3 DNA follows: TGTGCCAGCAGCCCGATCAGGGGAGAGGCTGAAGCTTTCTTT. Translated: CASSPIRGEAEAFF.

The chain couples TRBV4-3 to TRBJ2-3; TRBD1 matches at 7 bases. The germline CDR1 and CDR2 sequences are LGHNA and YSLEER. Trimming cost V 3 bases and J 3 bases; bases outside gene matches: 15. The CDR3 has 18 amino acids. This chain's CDR3 is CASSQDFAGGVSTDTQYF. For the CDR3, the DNA is TGCGCCAGCAGCCAGGACTTCGCAGGGGGTGTTAGTACAGATACGCAGTATTTT.

A word on this clone: The sample has other DNA sequences that encode this CDR3 too. The J gene is TRBJ1-2, the V gene TRBV7-9; TRBD1 might be the D (6 bases). Germline-derived CDR1 and CDR2 are SEHNR and FQNEAQ (reference sequence). This CDR3 spans 13 amino acids. V was clipped by 5 bases and J by 2 bases, with 9 bases between them. In DNA form, the CDR3 reads TGTGCCAGCAGCCTCGGACAGAACTATGGCTACACCTTC. Translation: CASSLGQNYGYTF. Combining the CDR3 with reference TRBV7-9 and TRBJ1-2 gives the whole variable domain DTGVSQNPRHKITKRGQNVTFRCDPISEHNRLYWYRQTLGQGPEFLTYFQNEAQLEKSRLLSDRFSAERPKGSFSTLEIQRTEQGDSAMYLCASSLGQNYGYTFGSGTRLTVV.

The chain links TRBV7-2 to TRBJ2-3; TRBD1 aligns across 10 bases. Germline values: CDR1 SGHTA, CDR2 FQGNSA. V lost 3 bases, J lost 4 bases, and 1 base stayed unmatched. CDR3 length: 14 amino acids. CDR3 region: CASSLGQGPDTQYF. DNA of the CDR3: TGTGCCAGCAGCTTGGGACAGGGGCCAGATACGCAGTATTTT.

The gene calls are TRBV5-6 and TRBJ2-1; 9 nucleotides match TRBD1. The trim removed 3 bases at V and 6 bases at J, leaving 10 bases unmatched. The length of the CDR3 is 16 residues. In germline, CDR1 is SGHDT, CDR2 YYEEEE. The CDR3 nucleotides read TGTGCCAGCAGCTGGACGCCGGGACAGGGCTCCAATGAGCAGTTCTTC. As protein: CASSWTPGQGSNEQFF.

The J gene is TRBJ1-2, the V gene TRBV21-1; TRBD1, the table's D call, lacks a check against the DNA. TRBV21-1 is designated a pseudogene. This CDR3 region has 14 residues. DNA for the CDR3: TGTGCCAGGGGGGGACAGGGGGCATTGGAGGGCTACACCTTC. Encoded protein: CARGGQGALEGYTF.

J is TRBJ2-5 and V is TRBV5-8, with 10 bases identical to TRBD1. CDR1 SGHTS and CDR2 YDEGEE come from the germline V gene. J lost 1 base, V lost 3 bases, and 6 bases had no gene match. There are 16 residues in the CDR3. The CDR3 reads CASSYGRTGGQETQYF. CDR3 DNA: TGTGCCAGCAGCTATGGTCGGACAGGGGGCCAAGAGACCCAGTACTTC.

The CDR3 loop is CSVEDSYEQYF. DNA of the CDR3: TGCAGCGTAGAAGACAGCTACGAGCAGTACTTC. This chain connects TRBV20-1 to TRBJ2-7; D is possibly TRBD1 (5 bases). The CDR3 length is 11 residues. Germline loops: CDR1 DFQATT, CDR2 SNEGSKA (reference sequence).

The chain employs TRBV11-2 and TRBJ1-1; possibly TRBD1 for D (5 bases). CDR3 size: 14 residues. Germline V CDR1 and CDR2: SGHAT, FQNNGV. V gave up 6 bases and J gave up 6 bases, with 17 bases separating them. This CDR3 reads CASSLGRGSAEAFF. The CDR3 coding sequence is TGTGCCAGCAGTCTTGGGCGGGGGAGCGCTGAAGCTTTCTTT.

The chain is built from TRBV7-3 and TRBJ2-1; D possibly corresponds to TRBD2 (5 bases). Per germline, CDR1 SGHTA and CDR2 FQGTGA. The CDR3 is 13 amino acids. The germline V and J ends were trimmed by 4 bases and 6 bases, with 10 bases remaining between them. The CDR3 loop reads CASSSGYGNEQFF. The CDR3 DNA reads as TGTGCCAGCAGCTCGGGATACGGCAATGAGCAGTTCTTC. The full variable domain, its missing parts supplied by reference TRBV7-3 and TRBJ2-1, is GAGVSQTPSNKVTEKGKYVELRCDPISGHTALYWYRQSLGQGPEFLIYFQGTGAADDSGLPNDRFFAVRPEGSVSTLKIQRTERGDSAVYLCASSSGYGNEQFFGPGTRLTVL.

This clone occurred once. The chain has TRBV30 and TRBJ2-6; D call uncertain. Germline V lookup: CDR1 GTSNPN, CDR2 SVGIG (reference sequence). This CDR3 has 15 amino acids. Trimming stripped 0 bases from V and 0 bases from J, with 6 bases between. CDR3 coding DNA: TGTGCCTGGAGTGTGTTAGTCTCTGGGGCCAACGTCCTGACTTTC. It codes for CAWSVLVSGANVLTF.

This chain joins TRBV27 and TRBJ1-1; the D gene is possibly TRBD1 (5 bases). The germline V and J ends were trimmed by 2 bases and 4 bases, with 11 bases remaining between them. The CDR3 is 14 residues long. Germline CDR1 reads MNHEY; CDR2 reads SMNVEV (reference sequence). CDR3 sequence (DNA): TGTGCCAGCAGTTTAGCAGGGAGGGCCACTGAAGCTTTCTTT. It codes for CASSLAGRATEAFF.

The chain couples TRBV5-4 to TRBJ2-7; possibly TRBD2 for D (5 bases). Germline CDR1 and CDR2: SGHNT and YYREEE (reference sequence). V lost 1 base, J lost 6 bases, and 17 bases lay in between. The CDR3 consists of 15 residues. CDR3 DNA: TGTGCCAGCAGCTTGTTGGCCACCCGCCGGGGCGAGCAGTACTTC. It encodes CASSLLATRRGEQYF.

The chain joins TRBV10-3 to TRBJ2-7; TRBD1 is a possible D gene (6 bases). Germline loops: CDR1 ENHRY, CDR2 SYGVKD. CDR3 length equals 14 residues. The V gene lost 4 bases and the J gene lost 2 bases, with 12 bases spanning the gap. CDR3 DNA: TGTGCCATCAGTGGGACAGAGCTGGCCTACGAGCAGTACTTC. As protein: CAISGTELAYEQYF.

This clone was recorded once. The CDR3 sequence is CASSAPLENIQYF. The CDR3 region has the DNA TGTGCCAGCTCAGCCCCCCTAGAAAACATTCAGTACTTC. The chain recombines TRBV18 with TRBJ2-4, with D uncertain. V dropped 5 bases and J dropped 5 bases, with 10 bases sitting between them. Per the germline V gene, CDR1 is KGHSH and CDR2 is LQKENI. There are 13 residues in the CDR3.

The V gene is TRBV7-9, the J gene TRBJ1-1, with no clear D. Germline V gives CDR1 SEHNR, CDR2 FQNEAQ (reference sequence). Trimming took off 1 base at V and 8 bases at J, with 8 bases between the two ends. This CDR3 region has 12 residues. The CDR3 nucleotides read TGTGCCAGCAGCTTAGGGCCAGTCGAAGCTTTCTTT. Its protein product is CASSLGPVEAFF.

This rearrangement joins TRBV7-8 to TRBJ1-4, with a tentative D call TRBD1 (6 bases). Trimming removed 2 bases from V and 5 bases from J, with 9 bases in between. The germline CDR1 and CDR2 sequences are SGHVS and FQNEAQ. The CDR3 runs to 14 residues. In DNA form, the CDR3 reads TGTGCCAGCAGCTTATGGGACATGAATGAAAAACTGTTTTTT. Encoded protein: CASSLWDMNEKLFF.

CDR3 sequence (DNA): TGTGCCAGCAGCGAGGGGACTAGTGTGGAGACCCAGTACTTC. Its protein product is CASSEGTSVETQYF. This chain joins TRBV7-2 and TRBJ2-5; 8 bases are shared with TRBD2. Germline trimming cut 5 bases from V and 5 bases from J; bases unmatched to any gene: 7. From germline, CDR1 is SGHTA and CDR2 FQGNSA. The CDR3 extends over 14 amino acids.

The rearrangement uses TRBV28 and TRBJ2-7; D gene ambiguous. V was clipped by 5 bases and J by 0 bases, with 8 bases between them. The V gene's germline CDR1 is MDHEN and CDR2 SYDVKM. The CDR3 contains 13 residues. The CDR3 reads CASSRVYSYEQYF. The CDR3 DNA sequence: TGTGCCAGCAGTCGAGTATACTCCTACGAGCAGTACTTC.

The V and J genes are TRBV4-2 and TRBJ1-2; D remains ambiguous. The CDR3 length is 14 residues. V was clipped by 5 bases and J by 0 bases, with 10 bases between them. Germline V CDR1 and CDR2: LGHNA, YNFKEQ. Here the CDR3 DNA reads TGTGCCAGCAGCTCGGGGAGAGCTAACTATGGCTACACCTTC. This gives the protein CASSSGRANYGYTF.